This TCR beta chain came from a study of cytomegalovirus exposure and HLA in healthy donors. Regarding the study as a whole: Three of the chains that were CMV-associated were confirmed in vitro to be specific for CMV antigens. Researchers counted roughly 160 TCR beta chains as cytomegalovirus-associated.

About this clone itself: The antigen remains undetermined.

An approximately 120-subject validation cohort, separate from the approximately 670-subject first cohort, supplied the donors. The method was immunoSEQ multiplex PCR; TCRdb's version includes in-frame clones alone and lacks a portion of them. The sample has 350,000 or so clones; roughly 85% are singletons. The CDR3 length is 17 residues. Germline CDR1 MNHNS, CDR2 SASEGT. After removal of 4 bases from V and 2 bases from J, the junction contained 9 bases not matched to a gene. This chain links TRBV6-1 with TRBJ2-3; 10 bases are a match to TRBD1. The clonotype was recovered from a woman younger than 35 in good health and CMV-seronegative. The sequencing sample was made of PBMCs. CDR3: CASSGDVGQGHTDTQYF. The CDR3, as DNA: TGTGCCAGCAGTGGGGATGTGGGACAGGGGCACACAGATACGCAGTATTTT.